What follows describes a single T cell receptor (beta chain). What it recognizes is unknown. The data are from a study of T cells after yellow fever vaccination. CDR1 and CDR2 from the germline V gene are KGHSH and LQKENI. Trimming took 6 bases from V and 7 from J, leaving 16 bases between them. The CDR3 extends over 14 amino acids. Study-level points and caveats: A large majority of primary-vaccination clones showed up again after the booster (about 96% CD4, about 87% CD8). A limited proportion of clonotypes was detected within both the CD4 and CD8 compartments. It was the secondary response that reached its peak faster, day 5 versus 15, but it was weaker.

TCRdb reprocessed the 5' RACE reads via MiXCR and lists one record per CDR3 protein. The profile covers 320,000 or so distinct CDR3 sequences, with roughly 7.5% appearing a single time and approximately 16% taken by the ten largest. The rearrangement uses TRBV18 and TRBJ2-1; D tentatively fits TRBD1 or TRBD2 (5 bases each). The TCR comes from a man between 18 and 35 years old who received the YFV17D yellow fever vaccine. Here the sequenced sample was PBMCs, taken approximately 47 days after the first yellow fever vaccination. The CDR3 nucleotides are TGTGCCAGCTCCCCCGGGACCTTAAGGAATGAGCAGTTCTTC. It specifies CASSPGTLRNEQFF.